The clone carrying this TCR beta chain was seen many times. Its antigen is currently unknown. Use was made of some 1 million CD4+ or CD8+ T cells in sorted libraries. Synthesis of cDNA was carried out by template-switch 5'RACE. The reaction used 10-nucleotide random UMIs. Via MiXCR, TCRdb re-called the 5' RACE reads, giving one row per CDR3 protein. The sample yields around 30,000 distinct CDR3 sequences, approximately 4.1% seen once. The data are from a study of neurological immune-mediated disorders. Study conclusions and caveats: The greatest degree of TCR clonal expansion was observed in HTLV-1-associated myelopathy, with the lowest in multiple sclerosis, below that of healthy controls.

Trimming took off 1 base at V and 4 bases at J, with 10 bases between the two ends. From germline, CDR1 is LGHDT and CDR2 YNNKEL (reference sequence). The CDR3 totals 14 residues. Sample: CD4+ T cells from blood. The chain employs TRBV3-1 and TRBJ1-2; D is perhaps TRBD1 (6 bases). The clonotype was recovered from a woman between 40 and 55 years old in good health. The chain's CDR3 is CASSQGTGRYGYTF. CDR3 DNA sequence: TGTGCCAGCAGCCAAGGTACAGGGCGCTATGGCTACACCTTC.